This TCR beta chain was recovered during a study of cytomegalovirus exposure and HLA in healthy donors. PCR primers comprised 60 Vbeta and 13 Jbeta primers. In the authors' workflow: Approximately 11 million of the 60 million to 80 million unique TCR beta chains counted in a later analysis were shared. Libraries were prepared by immunoSEQ multiplex PCR; TCRdb keeps only in-frame clonotypes and omits some of them. V and J calls and clone size are given by that table; D and trimming were obtained from the DNA. This sample yields 30,000 to 40,000 clones, of which 75% to 90% are seen a single time; 11% belongs to the top ten. V lost 2 bases and J lost 3, with 8 bases in between. The germline gives CDR1 SGHTA, CDR2 FQGNSA. The length of the CDR3 is 13 residues.

The sequenced sample was PBMCs. This TCR came from a woman between 40 and 55 years old in good health and CMV-seropositive. This chain connects TRBV7-2 to TRBJ2-7; D is perhaps TRBD2 (5 bases). CDR3 amino acids: CASSLLGDYEQYF. The CDR3 DNA follows: TGTGCCAGCAGCTTACTCGGGGACTACGAGCAGTACTTC. Looking up the rest from reference TRBV7-2 and TRBJ2-7 gives the full variable domain: GAGVSQSPSNKVTEKGKDVELRCDPISGHTALYWYRQSLGQGLEFLIYFQGNSAPDKSGLPSDRFSAERTGGSVSTLTIQRTQQEDSAVYLCASSLLGDYEQYFGPGTRLTVT.